Listed below are T cell receptor beta chains from one sample, sequenced in a study of shared clonotypes between healthy human individuals. The protocol was immunoSEQ multiplex PCR, while the TCRdb copy is restricted to in-frame clones and leaves out a portion. This table has over 2 million clones, around 93% appearing once. Sequenced: naive CD4+ T cells from PBMCs. The receptors stem from a man aged 18 to 29 in good health. Some clones in this sample may be carry-over from other donors' samples. Each CDR3 is given with its conserved first and last residue. Each record gives: D gene, J gene, V gene, CDR3 protein, CDR3 DNA. A D gene is named only where the DNA matches it firmly.

>-|TRBJ1-2|TRBV28
CASNAGANYGYTF
TGTGCCAGCAACGCGGGTGCTAACTATGGCTACACCTTC
>TRBD2|TRBJ2-1|TRBV7-3
CASSRLAGVGNEQFF
TGTGCCAGCAGCCGACTAGCGGGCGTGGGTAATGAGCAGTTCTTC
>TRBD1|TRBJ1-5|TRBV28
CASSSGQGSNQPQHF
TGTGCCAGCAGTTCCGGACAGGGGAGCAATCAGCCCCAGCATTTT
>-|TRBJ1-2|TRBV18
CASSPGASPDYGYTF
TGTGCCAGCTCACCAGGGGCCTCTCCTGACTATGGCTACACCTTC
>TRBD1|TRBJ1-5|TRBV5-4
CASSPQDREGQPQHF
TGTGCCAGCAGCCCCCAGGACAGGGAAGGTCAGCCCCAGCATTTT
>TRBD1|TRBJ1-4|TRBV2
CASTMDRVGEKLFF
TGTGCCAGCACCATGGACAGGGTGGGTGAAAAACTGTTTTTT
>-|TRBJ2-7|TRBV4-1
CASSQVTRTYEQYF
TGCGCCAGCAGCCAAGTTACGCGTACCTACGAGCAGTACTTC
>-|TRBJ1-1|TRBV7-9
CASSSSTEAFF
TGTGCCAGCAGCTCGTCCACTGAAGCTTTCTTT
>-|TRBJ2-1|TRBV7-6
CASRQTGYDEQFF
TGTGCCAGCAGGCAAACAGGGTATGATGAGCAGTTCTTC
>-|TRBJ1-2|TRBV5-1
CASRELSDPDAYGYTF
TGCGCCAGCAGGGAGCTTTCAGACCCGGACGCCTATGGCTACACCTTC